Below, one T cell receptor (beta chain) is given with its context. The source of the sample is a study of blood T cells in healthy people across ages. Primers used in a second PCR of about 6 to 11 cycles were a sample-barcoded 5' primer and a J-beta primer mix. Each CDR3 protein gets one entry after TCRdb re-called the 5' RACE reads with MiXCR. Among approximately 780,000 distinct CDR3 sequences listed, 20% to 30% were seen once. Germline-derived CDR1 and CDR2 are LNHNV and YYDKDF (reference sequence). The CDR3 loop spans 14 amino acids. V was clipped by 2 bases and J by 8 bases; unmatched bases: 8. These data also featured in a second study, about T cells of mothers and their children.

Material for sequencing was blood. The clonotype originates from a boy younger than 18 in good health. J is TRBJ1-2 and V is TRBV15; TRBD1 matches 7 bases. CDR3 DNA sequence: TGTGCCACCAGCAGACCGGGACAGTTAGACGGCTACACCTTC. Encoded protein: CATSRPGQLDGYTF.